Each of the 10 T cell receptor beta chains below was sequenced from the same sample in a study of blood T cells in healthy people across ages. A second roughly 6 to 12 cycle PCR used barcoded and J-beta primers. TCRdb re-called the 5' RACE reads through MiXCR, storing one row per CDR3 protein. The sample includes about 1.4 million distinct CDR3 sequences, approximately 59% of them seen just once. The specimen was blood. These TCRs come from a man aged 18 to 35 in good health.

The chain has TRBV4-1 and TRBJ1-2, with 9 positions matching TRBD1. Germline lookup yields CDR1 MGHRA and CDR2 YSYEKL. J was trimmed by 4 bases and V by 3 bases; bases with no gene match: 21. The CDR3 sequence is 20 residues long. CDR3 loop: CASSQILRGRQGVVGYGYTF. CDR3 in DNA: TGCGCCAGCAGCCAGATACTAAGGGGTCGACAGGGGGTTGTGGGCTATGGCTACACCTTC.

This clonotype was recorded once. The V and J genes are TRBV20-1 and TRBJ1-1; tentatively, D is TRBD1 (5 bases). In germline, CDR1 is DFQATT, CDR2 SNEGSKA (reference sequence). The CDR3 totals 15 residues. V was shortened by 3 bases and J by 0 bases, with 14 bases between the two germline ends. The CDR3: CSARNPRELNTEAFF. CDR3 nucleotide sequence: TGCAGTGCTAGGAACCCCAGGGAACTGAACACTGAAGCTTTCTTT.

The rearrangement joins TRBV7-9 to TRBJ2-5; 9 positions match TRBD2. Losses at the gene ends were 2 bases for V and 4 bases for J; bases not matched to a gene: 5. The germline V gene has CDR1 SEHNR and CDR2 FQNEAQ (reference sequence). The CDR3 is made up of 15 amino acids. CDR3: CASSLSSLAGETQYF. The CDR3 nucleotides are TGTGCCAGCAGCTTAAGCTCACTAGCGGGAGAGACCCAGTACTTC.

In this sample, this clonotype turned up a few times. The genes are TRBV28 and TRBJ2-3; 11 nucleotides align to TRBD1. The CDR3 runs to 14 residues. CDR1 and CDR2 (germline): MDHEN, SYDVKM. The trim removed 8 bases at V and 6 bases at J, leaving 7 bases unmatched. The CDR3 DNA reads TGTGCCAGCCACGAAGGGACAGGGGGGGATACGCAGTATTTT. Protein: CASHEGTGGDTQYF.

The V and J genes are TRBV11-2 and TRBJ1-6; D gene uncertain. CDR1 and CDR2 from the germline V gene are SGHAT and FQNNGV. The CDR3 loop spans 15 amino acids. V shed 5 bases and J shed 8 bases, with 16 bases lying between them. The DNA of the CDR3 is TGTGCCAGCAGCCCCCTGGTGGGTCGGCATTCACCCCTCCACTTT. It codes for CASSPLVGRHSPLHF.

The V and J genes are TRBV3-1 and TRBJ2-4; 11 nucleotides align to TRBD2. Germline trimming cut 3 bases from V and 7 bases from J; bases unmatched to any gene: 2. Germline lookup yields CDR1 LGHDT and CDR2 YNNKEL (reference sequence). The CDR3 contains 14 residues. CDR3 in DNA: TGTGCCAGCAGCCACTCTAGCGGGGGGAACATTCAGTACTTC. As protein: CASSHSSGGNIQYF.

The V gene is TRBV7-9, the J gene TRBJ2-3; 8 bases align to TRBD2. The CDR3 is made up of 15 amino acids. The ends lost 2 bases at V and 2 bases at J; junction bases unmatched: 3. Germline CDR1 is SEHNR and CDR2 is FQNEAQ (reference sequence). CDR3 protein: CASSLSSGDTDTQYF. The CDR3 DNA is TGTGCCAGCAGCTTAAGTAGCGGGGACACAGATACGCAGTATTTT.

This chain links TRBV20-1 with TRBJ1-5, with a possible D match to TRBD1 (5 bases). Between the trimmed V and J ends, which lost 5 bases and 4 bases, there was a span of 18 bases. CDR3 size: 15 residues. Germline V gives CDR1 DFQATT, CDR2 SNEGSKA (reference sequence). DNA of the CDR3: TGCAGTGCTGGATCGCGACGGGGACTAAATCAGCCCCAGCATTTT. It yields the protein CSAGSRRGLNQPQHF.

The V and J genes are TRBV20-1 and TRBJ1-2; TRBD1 might be the D (6 bases). From germline, CDR1 is DFQATT and CDR2 SNEGSKA (reference sequence). There are 14 residues in the CDR3. Trimming stripped 5 bases from V and 2 bases from J, with 15 bases between. CDR3 region: CSAPPGGQNYGYTF. The CDR3 region has the DNA TGCAGTGCTCCCCCGGGGGGGCAGAACTATGGCTACACCTTC.

V is TRBV3-1 and J is TRBJ2-7; no reliable D call. V was cut by 2 bases and J by 0 bases, with 11 bases left in between. The CDR3 loop spans 15 amino acids. The germline CDR1 and CDR2 sequences are LGHDT and YNNKEL (reference sequence). The CDR3 loop reads CASSQSTISSYEQYF. In DNA, the CDR3 is TGTGCCAGCAGCCAAAGCACCATTAGCTCCTACGAGCAGTACTTC.